This T cell receptor (beta chain) was captured by sequencing in a study of response to subunit inactivated influenza vaccine. With 6 bases clipped from V and 4 bases from J, the junction kept 10 bases outside the gene matches. The V gene's germline CDR1 is MNHNS and CDR2 SASEGT. The CDR3 length is 16 residues. Study-level results: Authors suggested seasonal influenza vaccinations each recruit few new T cells.

As concerns this clonotype: What it binds is not known.

Via MiXCR, TCRdb re-called the RT-PCR reads, giving one row per CDR3 protein. The table shows more than 600,000 distinct CDR3 sequences, with approximately 17% occurring only once. The clonotype originates from a man between 50 and 59 years old who received an inactivated influenza vaccine. J is TRBJ2-1 and V is TRBV6-1, with 9 bases aligning to TRBD2. The source was PBMCs from blood, collected about 5 days after vaccination. The CDR3 bases are TGTGCCAGCAGCCAGCTTAGCGGGGGAAGATACAATGAGCAGTTCTTC. It is translated as CASSQLSGGRYNEQFF.